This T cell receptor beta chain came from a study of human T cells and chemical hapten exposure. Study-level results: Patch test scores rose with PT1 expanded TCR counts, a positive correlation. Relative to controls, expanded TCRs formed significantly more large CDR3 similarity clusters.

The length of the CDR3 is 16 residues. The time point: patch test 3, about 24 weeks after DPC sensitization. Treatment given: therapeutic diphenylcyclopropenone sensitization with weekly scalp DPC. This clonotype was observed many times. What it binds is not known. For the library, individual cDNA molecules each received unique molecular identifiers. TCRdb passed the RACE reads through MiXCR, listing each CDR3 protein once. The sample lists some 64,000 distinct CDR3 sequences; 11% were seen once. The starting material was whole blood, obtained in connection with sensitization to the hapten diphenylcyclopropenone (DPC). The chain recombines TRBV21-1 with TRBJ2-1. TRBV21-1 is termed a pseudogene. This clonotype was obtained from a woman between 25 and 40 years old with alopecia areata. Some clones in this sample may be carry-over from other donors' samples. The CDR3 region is CASSKVRESSYNEQFF. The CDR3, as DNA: TGTGCCAGCAGCAAAGTAAGGGAGAGCTCCTACAATGAGCAGTTCTTC.